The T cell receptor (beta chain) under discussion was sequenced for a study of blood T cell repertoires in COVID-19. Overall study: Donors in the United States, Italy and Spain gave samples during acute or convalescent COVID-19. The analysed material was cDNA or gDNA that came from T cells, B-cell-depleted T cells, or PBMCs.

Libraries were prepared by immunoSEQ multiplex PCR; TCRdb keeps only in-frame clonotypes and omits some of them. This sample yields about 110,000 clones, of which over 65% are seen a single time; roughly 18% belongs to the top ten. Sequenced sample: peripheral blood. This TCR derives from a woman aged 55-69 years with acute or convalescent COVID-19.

CDR3 sequence: CATGLAGEYTQYF. CDR3 in DNA: TGTGCCACGGGACTAGCGGGAGAATATACGCAGTATTTT. V usage is TRBV10-3 and J usage is TRBJ2-3, with 14 bases lining up with TRBD2. V shed 10 bases and J 7 bases; nucleotides not matched to a gene: 4. The CDR3 extends over 13 amino acids. Per germline, CDR1 ENHRY and CDR2 SYGVKD.